Each of the 27 T cell receptor beta chains below was sequenced from the same sample in a study of blood T cells in healthy people across ages. PCR was performed a second time for about 7 to 11 cycles using a sample-barcoded 5' primer and a J-beta primer mix. TCRdb processed the 5' RACE reads anew with MiXCR; each CDR3 protein has one entry. The sample contains roughly 1.5 million distinct CDR3 sequences, roughly two fifths of which appear only once. Sequencing was done on a sample of blood. All receptors derive from a woman between 18 and 29 years old in good health.

The rearrangement uses TRBV9 and TRBJ1-2, with a weak D call TRBD1 (6 bases). The length of the CDR3 is 14 residues. Trimming left V 6 bases short and J 7 bases short, with 19 bases between. Germline-derived CDR1 and CDR2 are SGDLS and YYNGEE. For the CDR3, the DNA is TGTGCCAGCACCCCGGTGCCGGGGGCCTCTGGCTACACCTTC. This encodes CASTPVPGASGYTF.

The chain joins TRBV5-4 to TRBJ2-1; D possibly corresponds to TRBD2 (6 bases). The V end was cut by 4 bases, the J end by 1 base, with 15 bases between. The CDR3 extends over 16 amino acids. CDR1 is SGHNT and CDR2 is YYREEE in the germline V gene (reference sequence). The CDR3 DNA reads as TGTGCCAGCAGCCCTGGAGGGGTAAGATCCTACAATGAGCAGTTCTTC. Its protein product is CASSPGGVRSYNEQFF.

This clonotype was detected only a few times. This sequence joins TRBV4-3 and TRBJ2-5; 8 bases are a match to TRBD2. This CDR3 has 16 amino acids. Germline V CDR1 and CDR2: LGHNA, YSLEER. V lost 0 bases, J lost 4 bases, and 7 bases stayed unmatched. The CDR3 protein is CASSQDGTRGGETQYF. The CDR3, as DNA: TGCGCCAGCAGCCAAGATGGGACTAGAGGTGGAGAGACCCAGTACTTC.

This clonotype was counted between two and nine times. CDR3 protein: CSARRLARKEQFF. The CDR3 bases are TGCAGTGCTAGGCGGCTAGCGAGGAAGGAGCAGTTCTTC. This sequence joins TRBV20-1 and TRBJ2-1, with D possibly TRBD2 on 6 matching bases. Trimming took off 3 bases at V and 10 bases at J, with 16 bases between the two ends. The V gene's germline CDR1 is DFQATT and CDR2 SNEGSKA (reference sequence). This CDR3 comprises 13 residues.

This clonotype has only one observation. This rearrangement joins TRBV12-3 or TRBV12-4 to TRBJ1-1; D is possibly TRBD1 (5 bases). The CDR3 spans 12 residues. V lost 6 bases and J lost 6, with 11 bases in between. The CDR3 here is CASRIREAEAFF. Here the CDR3 DNA reads TGTGCCAGCAGAATCAGGGAGGCTGAAGCTTTCTTT.

The chain uses TRBV4-1 and TRBJ2-6; unclear D gene. The ends were cut back, 0 bases at V and 2 bases at J, with 8 bases in the middle. CDR1 and CDR2 from the germline V gene are MGHRA and YSYEKL. This CDR3 comprises 16 residues. CDR3 region: CASSQDEGAGANVLTF. The CDR3 nucleotides are TGCGCCAGCAGCCAAGATGAAGGAGCTGGGGCCAACGTCCTGACTTTC.

The chain carries TRBV6-5 and TRBJ2-1; 11 bases map to TRBD1. V was clipped by 4 bases and J by 2 bases; unmatched bases: 19. The CDR3 extends over 21 amino acids. Germline CDR1 MNHEY, CDR2 SVGAGI. The CDR3 loop reads CASSSLNLPGTGGRAYNEQFF. The CDR3 nucleotides are TGTGCCAGCAGTTCATTAAATTTGCCCGGGACAGGGGGAAGAGCCTACAATGAGCAGTTCTTC.

In this sample, this clonotype turned up a few times. This chain connects TRBV7-9 to TRBJ2-7; 8 bases match TRBD1. In germline, CDR1 is SEHNR, CDR2 FQNEAQ (reference sequence). The junction had 3 bases not matched to a gene; V was cut back by 2 bases and J by 3 bases. The CDR3 contains 14 residues. The CDR3 spells CASSLPTGGYEQYF. The CDR3 DNA is TGTGCCAGCAGCTTACCAACAGGGGGCTACGAGCAGTACTTC.

This clonotype was seen at least ten times. Written as DNA, the CDR3 is TGTGCCACCAGCAGAGACAGGGCCTACAATGAGCAGTTCTTC. As protein: CATSRDRAYNEQFF. This sequence joins TRBV15 and TRBJ2-1; perhaps TRBD1 as D (5 bases). The CDR3 totals 14 residues. With 0 bases removed from V and 2 bases from J, the gap between germline ends came to 5 bases. CDR1 and CDR2 from the germline V gene are LNHNV and YYDKDF (reference sequence).

V and J are TRBV6-2 or TRBV6-3 and TRBJ1-5; 7 nucleotides align to TRBD1. V was pared by 6 bases and J by 5 bases, with 13 bases of the junction left unmatched. The V gene's germline CDR1 is MNHEY and CDR2 SVGEGT. The CDR3 covers 16 residues. The CDR3 loop reads CASSPTLLDRDQPQHF. The DNA for the CDR3 is TGTGCCAGCAGCCCTACCCTCCTAGACAGGGATCAGCCCCAGCATTTT.

This clonotype was observed at least ten times. The chain has TRBV10-3 and TRBJ2-3; 7 bases line up with TRBD2. Per germline, CDR1 ENHRY and CDR2 SYGVKD. Trimming at V came to 0 bases and at J to 7 bases, leaving 10 bases not matched to a gene. CDR3 length equals 16 residues. The CDR3 DNA sequence: TGTGCCATCAGTGAGTCGGGGTCCCTAGCGGTTCATACGCAGTATTTT. This gives the protein CAISESGSLAVHTQYF.

Points on this clonotype: It may be a read error: a sequence one base away is much more abundant. This chain joins TRBV6-5 and TRBJ2-1, with no clear D. The CDR3 is 13 amino acids. Germline V gene data show CDR1 as MNHEY and CDR2 as SVGAGI. CDR3 sequence reads: CASSSRSYDEQFF. The CDR3 coding sequence is TGTGCCAGCAGTTCCCGGTCCTACGATGAGCAGTTCTTC.

The V call is TRBV18, the J call TRBJ2-1; 7 nucleotides line up with TRBD2. The CDR3 is 14 amino acids. Germline loops: CDR1 KGHSH, CDR2 LQKENI. The trim removed 4 bases at V and 6 bases at J, leaving 6 bases unmatched. Written as DNA, the CDR3 is TGTGCCAGCTCACGGACGGGACTAACCAATGAGCAGTTCTTC. Its protein is CASSRTGLTNEQFF. Variable domain in full (rest from reference TRBV18 and TRBJ2-1): NAGVMQNPRHLVRRRGQEARLRCSPMKGHSHVYWYRQLPEEGLKFMVYLQKENIIDESGMPKERFSAEFPKEGPSILRIQQVVRGDSAAYFCASSRTGLTNEQFFGPGTRLTVL.

The chain employs TRBV12-3 or TRBV12-4 and TRBJ1-5; D perhaps matches TRBD1 (5 bases). V lost 3 bases and J lost 7, with 13 bases in between. The CDR3 is 14 amino acids. CDR3 region: CASSLALGEQPQHF. CDR3 coding DNA: TGTGCCAGCAGTTTGGCATTAGGGGAACAGCCCCAGCATTTT.

On this clonotype: The germline gene is not matched at one end of the junction; a read error may be the cause. The rearrangement joins TRBV29-1 to TRBJ1-5, with D unclear. CDR1 and CDR2 (germline): SQVTM, ANQGSEA. The CDR3 contains 12 residues. In DNA, the CDR3 is TGCAGCGGCGAGATTAGCAATCAGCCCCGGCATTTT. Its translation is CSGEISNQPRHF.

The chain is built from TRBV14 and TRBJ1-1; D gene unclear. This CDR3 contains 13 residues. Trimming removed 0 bases from V and 6 bases from J, with 8 bases in between. The germline V gene encodes CDR1 SGHDN and CDR2 FVKESK. CDR3 sequence reads: CASSQDLMAEAFF. DNA of the CDR3: TGTGCCAGCAGCCAAGACCTTATGGCTGAAGCTTTCTTT.

The gene calls are TRBV20-1 and TRBJ2-1, with 7 bases identical to TRBD2. The J segment lost 6 bases and the V segment lost 0 bases, leaving 2 bases of the junction unmatched. The CDR3 covers 13 residues. Germline CDR1 DFQATT, CDR2 SNEGSKA (reference sequence). CDR3 protein: CSAREAGVNEQFF. Written as DNA, the CDR3 is TGCAGTGCTAGAGAGGCGGGGGTCAATGAGCAGTTCTTC.

This clonotype was counted only a few times. The chain joins TRBV7-3 to TRBJ1-1; D remains ambiguous. The length of the CDR3 is 13 residues. The germline V gene encodes CDR1 SGHTA and CDR2 FQGTGA. With 6 bases removed from V and 5 bases from J, the gap between germline ends came to 13 bases. CDR3 nucleotides: TGTGCCAGCAGTCTCGCCACGAGGACTGAAGCTTTCTTT. Residues: CASSLATRTEAFF.

The chain has TRBV20-1 and TRBJ1-5, with TRBD1 as a possible D gene (6 bases). Looked up from germline, CDR1 is DFQATT and CDR2 is SNEGSKA (reference sequence). The CDR3 has 16 residues. V dropped 5 bases and J dropped 4 bases, with 21 bases sitting between them. The CDR3 sequence is CSAWGGVRGRNQPQHF. The CDR3, as DNA: TGCAGTGCTTGGGGGGGAGTCAGGGGTCGGAATCAGCCCCAGCATTTT.

This clonotype was recorded many times. The chain recombines TRBV4-1 with TRBJ2-1; 8 nucleotides align to TRBD2. This CDR3 is built from 16 residues. Germline values: CDR1 MGHRA, CDR2 YSYEKL. V lost 1 base to trimming and J lost 4 bases; unmatched junction nucleotides: 6. This CDR3 is CASSQVLAGVYNEQFF. CDR3 nucleotides: TGCGCCAGCAGCCAAGTTCTAGCGGGTGTTTACAATGAGCAGTTCTTC.

The V gene is TRBV29-1, the J gene TRBJ1-2; D uncertain. Germline V gives CDR1 SQVTM, CDR2 ANQGSEA. This CDR3 contains 12 residues. Trimming cost V 3 bases and J 8 bases, with 13 bases left between them. Here the CDR3 reads CSVDDQRLGYTF. The DNA of the CDR3 is TGCAGCGTTGATGACCAGAGATTGGGCTACACCTTC. The variable domain in full, completed from reference TRBV29-1 and TRBJ1-2, reads SAVISQKPSRDICQRGTSLTIQCQVDSQVTMMFWYRQQPGQSLTLIATANQGSEATYESGFVIDKFPISRPNLTFSTLTVSNMSPEDSSIYLCSVDDQRLGYTFGSGTRLTVV.

There are a few counts of this clonotype. V is TRBV6-4 and J is TRBJ2-7, with 8 nucleotides matching TRBD2. Germline loops: CDR1 MRHNA, CDR2 SNTAGT. The CDR3 consists of 15 residues. With 5 bases clipped from V and 5 bases from J, the junction kept 11 bases outside the gene matches. The CDR3 region is CASSPQSGGQDEQYF. CDR3 bases: TGTGCCAGCAGTCCCCAGAGCGGGGGCCAGGACGAGCAGTACTTC.

This clonotype has more than one count but fewer than ten. At one end, the junction sequence differs from germline, possibly due to a read error. The chain combines TRBV7-7 with TRBJ2-1; TRBD2 is a possible D gene (6 bases). CDR3 size: 13 residues. CDR1 SSHAT and CDR2 FNYEAQ come from the germline V gene (reference sequence). CDR3 nucleotide sequence: TGTGCTAGCAGCCGAGGGACTGACGATGAGCAGTTCTTC. It yields the protein CASSRGTDDEQFF.

The rearrangement uses TRBV7-2 and TRBJ2-1; D is ambiguous. The CDR3 has 16 amino acids. Trimming stripped 5 bases from V and 2 bases from J, with 16 bases between. From germline, CDR1 is SGHTA and CDR2 FQGNSA. In DNA, the CDR3 is TGTGCCAGCAGCCCGACTGTCTTGGATGCCTACAATGAGCAGTTCTTC. Translated: CASSPTVLDAYNEQFF. The complete variable domain, with remaining parts taken from reference TRBV7-2 and TRBJ2-1, reads GAGVSQSPSNKVTEKGKDVELRCDPISGHTALYWYRQSLGQGLEFLIYFQGNSAPDKSGLPSDRFSAERTGGSVSTLTIQRTQQEDSAVYLCASSPTVLDAYNEQFFGPGTRLTVL.

In DNA form, the CDR3 reads TGTGCCAGCAGCCAATCGGGACTAGCGGCGGTCACAGATACGCAGTATTTT. This codes for CASSQSGLAAVTDTQYF. This chain uses TRBV7-8 with TRBJ2-3; the match to TRBD2 covers 11 bases. The germline CDR1 and CDR2 sequences are SGHVS and FQNEAQ. CDR3 length: 17 residues. The ends lost 5 bases at V and 2 bases at J; junction bases unmatched: 9.

This clonotype showed up just a few times. The chain carries TRBV5-6 and TRBJ2-1; no reliable D call. The CDR3 runs 12 residues. The V gene lost 8 bases and the J gene lost 2 bases, with 8 bases spanning the gap. Germline V lookup: CDR1 SGHDT, CDR2 YYEEEE. The CDR3 sequence: CASKRAYNEQFF. DNA for the CDR3: TGTGCCAGTAAACGTGCCTACAATGAGCAGTTCTTC.

This clonotype was seen once. One junction end disagrees with the germline gene, perhaps due to a read error. The chain recombines TRBV4-3 with TRBJ1-1, with 8 bases identical to TRBD1. The CDR3 loop spans 16 amino acids. Germline V gene lookup returns CDR1 LGHNA and CDR2 YSLEER. The CDR3 is CASSRILGQANTGAFF. The CDR3 DNA sequence: TGCGCCAGCAGCCGTATCTTGGGACAGGCGAACACTGGAGCTTTCTTT.